These T cell receptor beta chains were read from a single sample in a study of blood T cell repertoires in COVID-19. The table came from immunoSEQ multiplex PCR; TCRdb's copy has only in-frame clones and leaves some out. The data hold approximately 270,000 clones, with about 85% observed a single time. The sample comprised peripheral blood. These receptors all come from a human donor with COVID-19, enrolled during active disease. The donor label of this sample is uncertain. Each CDR3 is given without its conserved first and last residue.

J gene,V gene,CDR3 protein
TRBJ2-1,TRBV7-6,ASSLGSGSSNEQF
TRBJ2-5,TRBV19,ASSMTSGSAETQY
TRBJ2-2,TRBV2,ASSEWDRGPPELF
TRBJ2-7,TRBV6-5,ASRTSRNSYEQY
TRBJ2-1,TRBV11-2,ASSRSGLAGIYEQF
TRBJ2-5,TRBV3-1/TRBV3-2,ASSLQGEETQY
TRBJ2-2,TRBV5-1,ASSPEGGRTGELF
TRBJ2-5,TRBV6-4,ARVGHLYQETQY
TRBJ2-3,TRBV28,ASSSSPTSGRWADTQY
TRBJ2-3,TRBV13,ASSLGSQGTDTQY
TRBJ1-4,TRBV29-1,SVVPYGGEKLF
TRBJ1-2,TRBV4-1,ASSQTGGLWYGYT
TRBJ1-5,TRBV27,ASSPIGTGVQPQH
TRBJ1-2,TRBV30,ASGGQVGPYGYT
TRBJ2-5,TRBV28,ASSLTSGTKTQY
TRBJ2-3,TRBV3-1/TRBV3-2,ASSQQAGVTDTQY
TRBJ2-5,TRBV6-2/TRBV6-3,ASSYGGTSGVSH
TRBJ1-1,TRBV5-4,ASSQGQGGTEAF
TRBJ1-2,TRBV7-3,ASSQGGNLGYGYT
TRBJ2-4,TRBV4-3,ASSQDHKDIQY
TRBJ1-2,TRBV7-9,ASSFSGHDGYT
TRBJ2-3,TRBV3-1/TRBV3-2,ASSQELVTSGTDTQY
TRBJ1-1,TRBV19,ASSTGTENTEAF
TRBJ1-4,TRBV7-9,ASRTTGTEKLF
TRBJ2-3,TRBV11-3,ASSLSGLMTDTQY
TRBJ2-1,TRBV3-1/TRBV3-2,ASSQEGGGSYNEQF
TRBJ1-3,TRBV6-1,ASSELTGAYSGNTIY
TRBJ2-1,TRBV14,ASSRTGGYNEQF
TRBJ2-1,TRBV15,ATRTDRGVGEQF
TRBJ2-1,TRBV10-3,AIRPTSGTYNEQF
TRBJ2-7,TRBV7-9,ASSLVGGTASYEQY
TRBJ2-5,TRBV19,ASSNLAGAVRETQY
TRBJ1-1,TRBV5-1,ASSSLGVDTEAF
TRBJ2-3,TRBV4-1,ASSQESGGSTDTQY
TRBJ2-7,TRBV6-5,ASSRDYRTYEQY
TRBJ2-5,TRBV19,ASSIDVQGGRETQY
TRBJ1-2,TRBV18,ASSLSRQGEGGYT
TRBJ1-2,TRBV7-8,ASSPERRYGYT
TRBJ1-4,TRBV7-8,ASSFGRGEKLF
TRBJ1-2,TRBV5-4,ASSEGGYGYT
TRBJ2-7,TRBV30,AWSVSLIAASSYEQY
TRBJ2-3,TRBV6-1,ASSDDWVGRTDTQY
TRBJ1-2,TRBV27,ASMATPSSSYT
TRBJ1-2,TRBV7-9,ASSPDSFYGYT
TRBJ2-1,TRBV29-1,SVESNEGYEQF
TRBJ1-5,TRBV3-1/TRBV3-2,ASSHSGRPQH
TRBJ2-1,TRBV6-5,ASNRLAGGEQF
TRBJ2-7,TRBV7-8,ASSLVGLAGDEQY
TRBJ1-1,TRBV19,ASSIYRATEAF
TRBJ1-4,TRBV7-9,ASSLDRGTNEKLF
TRBJ1-5,TRBV11-1,ASSLDGGDFNQPQH
TRBJ2-1,TRBV7-9,ASSLASGQGARNEQF